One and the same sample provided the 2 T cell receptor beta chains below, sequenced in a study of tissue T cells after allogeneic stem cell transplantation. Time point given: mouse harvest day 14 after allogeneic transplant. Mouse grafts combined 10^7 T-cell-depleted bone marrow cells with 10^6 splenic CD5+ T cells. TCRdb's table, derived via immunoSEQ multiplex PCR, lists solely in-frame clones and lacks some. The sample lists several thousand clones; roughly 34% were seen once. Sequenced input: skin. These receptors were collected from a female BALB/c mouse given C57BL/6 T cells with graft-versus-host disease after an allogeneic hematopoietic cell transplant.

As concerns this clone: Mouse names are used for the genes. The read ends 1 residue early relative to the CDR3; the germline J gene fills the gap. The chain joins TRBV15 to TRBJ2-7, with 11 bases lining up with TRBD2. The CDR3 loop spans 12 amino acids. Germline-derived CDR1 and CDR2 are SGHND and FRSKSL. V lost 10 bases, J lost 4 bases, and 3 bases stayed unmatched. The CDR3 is CATGTGGYEQYF. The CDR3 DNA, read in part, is TGTGCCACTGGGACTGGGGGATATGAACAGTAC.

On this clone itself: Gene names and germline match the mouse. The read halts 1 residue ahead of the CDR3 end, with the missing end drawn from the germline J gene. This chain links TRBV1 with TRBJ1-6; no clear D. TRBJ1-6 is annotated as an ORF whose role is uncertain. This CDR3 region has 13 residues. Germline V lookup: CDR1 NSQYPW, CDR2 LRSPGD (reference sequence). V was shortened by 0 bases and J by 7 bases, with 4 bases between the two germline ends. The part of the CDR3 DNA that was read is TGCACCTGCAGTGCAGATTCCAATTCGCCCCTCTAC. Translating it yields CTCSADSNSPLY. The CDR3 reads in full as CTCSADSNSPLYF.